One sample yielded the 19 T cell receptor beta chains listed below, sequenced in a study of human T cells and chemical hapten exposure. Time point reported: patch test 2, 6 weeks after DPC sensitization. Treatment given: therapeutic diphenylcyclopropenone sensitization with weekly scalp DPC. TCRdb independently ran MiXCR on the RACE reads; one entry per CDR3 protein. The data hold about 140,000 distinct CDR3 sequences, with approximately 10% observed a single time. The input for sequencing was whole blood, taken in connection with sensitization to the hapten diphenylcyclopropenone (DPC). Source of these receptors: a woman between 45 and 60 years old with alopecia areata. Some clones in this sample may be carry-over from other donors' samples.

This clonotype was found many times. J is TRBJ2-1 and V is TRBV7-3; the match to TRBD1 covers 9 bases. The junction had 8 bases not matched to a gene; V was cut back by 5 bases and J by 9 bases. The CDR3 has 14 residues. Germline CDR1 reads SGHTA; CDR2 reads FQGTGA. The CDR3 DNA reads TGTGCCAGCAGCCCTGGGACAGGGACTGGTGAGCAGTTCTTC. Translation gives CASSPGTGTGEQFF.

This clonotype showed up many times. The rearrangement links TRBV4-2 to TRBJ2-5; TRBD1 might be the D (5 bases). Trimming took 1 base from V and 10 from J, leaving 7 bases between them. The CDR3 totals 11 residues. Germline CDR1 LGHNA, CDR2 YNFKEQ. The CDR3 region is CASSQAGYQYF. Here the CDR3 DNA reads TGTGCCAGCAGCCAAGCAGGGTACCAGTACTTC.

This clonotype was recorded at least ten times. This chain links TRBV5-1 with TRBJ1-2, with D maybe TRBD1 (6 bases). V dropped 0 bases and J dropped 8 bases, with 14 bases sitting between them. Germline V lookup: CDR1 SGHRS, CDR2 YFSETQ. The length of the CDR3 is 14 residues. The CDR3 reads CASSLAEVGHGYTF. In DNA, the CDR3 is TGCGCCAGCAGCTTGGCCGAGGTGGGACACGGCTACACCTTC.

This clonotype was seen only a few times. V and J are TRBV14 and TRBJ2-1; 8 bases line up with TRBD1. Germline values: CDR1 SGHDN, CDR2 FVKESK. The CDR3 length is 15 residues. V dropped 4 bases and J dropped 2; count of bases not matched to a gene: 4. The CDR3 spells CASSPNRGAYNEQFF. The CDR3 region has the DNA TGTGCCAGCAGCCCAAACAGGGGGGCCTACAATGAGCAGTTCTTC.

This clonotype turned up a few times. This rearrangement joins TRBV5-1 to TRBJ2-5; D is ambiguous. CDR1 is SGHRS, CDR2 YFSETQ, per germline. Trimming shortened V by 4 bases and J by 5 bases, and 12 bases separated the two germline ends. This CDR3 has 13 residues. CDR3 nucleotides: TGCGCCAGCAGCCTGGGGTTGGCCGAGACCCAGTACTTC. It encodes CASSLGLAETQYF.

This chain uses TRBV4-1 with TRBJ2-2; unclear D gene. The V gene lost 0 bases and the J gene lost 2 bases, with 13 bases spanning the gap. The germline V gene has CDR1 MGHRA and CDR2 YSYEKL. The CDR3 covers 17 residues. CDR3 loop: CASSQDTGVLNTGELFF. The CDR3 region has the DNA TGCGCCAGCAGCCAAGATACCGGTGTCCTCAACACCGGGGAGCTGTTTTTT.

This clonotype was detected only a few times. The CDR3 is CASSPKGQGMGRETQYF. The CDR3 region has the DNA TGTGCCAGCAGCCCGAAAGGGCAGGGGATGGGGCGAGAGACCCAGTACTTC. The gene calls are TRBV7-3 and TRBJ2-5; possibly TRBD1 for D (6 bases). CDR3 length: 17 amino acids. CDR1 and CDR2 from the germline V gene are SGHTA and FQGTGA. Deletions cut 5 bases from V and 4 bases from J, with 23 bases between.

This clonotype was detected a few times. The chain couples TRBV14 to TRBJ1-2; the D is unclear. Trimming pared 4 bases from V and 8 bases from J, leaving 20 bases between. Germline CDR1 reads SGHDN; CDR2 reads FVKESK. The CDR3 length is 15 residues. The CDR3 reads CASSRDPDGQRGYTF. The CDR3 nucleotides are TGTGCCAGCAGCCGAGACCCGGACGGCCAGAGAGGCTACACCTTC.

The V call is TRBV11-3, the J call TRBJ2-2, with 12 bases lining up with TRBD2. V trimming: 5 bases; J trimming: 6 bases; junction bases outside the gene matches: 10. Germline CDR1 and CDR2: SGHNT and YENEEA. This CDR3 contains 17 residues. This CDR3 is CASSLSSTSGRSGELFF. The DNA for the CDR3 is TGTGCCAGCAGCCTTTCTTCGACTAGCGGGAGATCCGGGGAGCTGTTTTTT.

This clonotype was observed at least ten times. The V gene is TRBV30, the J gene TRBJ2-1; D possibly corresponds to TRBD1 (7 bases). Germline lookup yields CDR1 GTSNPN and CDR2 SVGIG (reference sequence). V lost 3 bases to trimming and J lost 9 bases, with 30 bases between them. CDR3 length: 18 amino acids. The CDR3 protein is CAWRRRGGRGGPGGEQFF. DNA of the CDR3: TGTGCCTGGAGGCGTCGGGGCGGCAGGGGAGGCCCAGGGGGTGAGCAGTTCTTC.

This chain connects TRBV27 to TRBJ2-3; 10 bases are a match to TRBD2. Trimming took 6 bases from V and 10 from J; bases not matched to a gene: 13. This CDR3 is built from 15 residues. The germline V gene has CDR1 MNHEY and CDR2 SMNVEV (reference sequence). CDR3 region: CASRLTSGWSPAQYF. CDR3 DNA sequence: TGTGCCAGCAGGCTGACTAGCGGGTGGAGTCCCGCGCAGTATTTT.

The chain joins TRBV5-1 to TRBJ2-3; TRBD1 aligns across 8 bases. The CDR3 length is 15 residues. Trimming at V came to 3 bases and at J to 0 bases, leaving 3 bases not matched to a gene. CDR1 SGHRS and CDR2 YFSETQ come from the germline V gene. The CDR3 coding sequence is TGCGCCAGCAGCTCGGGACAGGTCAGCACAGATACGCAGTATTTT. Translating gives CASSSGQVSTDTQYF. The whole variable domain, filled in from reference TRBV5-1 and TRBJ2-3, reads KAGVTQTPRYLIKTRGQQVTLSCSPISGHRSVSWYQQTPGQGLQFLFEYFSETQRNKGNFPGRFSGRQFSNSRSEMNVSTLELGDSALYLCASSSGQVSTDTQYFGPGTRLTVL.

The V call is TRBV14, the J call TRBJ2-3, with 9 bases aligning to TRBD2. The trim removed 4 bases at V and 4 bases at J, leaving 9 bases unmatched. Germline CDR1 and CDR2: SGHDN and FVKESK. The CDR3 contains 16 residues. The CDR3 spells CASSLGGSGSADTQYF. As DNA, the CDR3 is TGTGCCAGCAGCCTAGGTGGTAGCGGGAGTGCAGATACGCAGTATTTT.

The CDR3 here is CASSLTSGTGANVLTF. In DNA form, the CDR3 reads TGCGCCAGCAGCTTGACTAGCGGGACTGGGGCCAACGTCCTGACTTTC. The chain couples TRBV5-1 to TRBJ2-6; 10 nucleotides line up with TRBD2. CDR3 length: 16 amino acids. The V gene's germline CDR1 is SGHRS and CDR2 YFSETQ. Trimming cost V 1 base and J 2 bases; bases outside gene matches: 0.

In this sample, this clonotype turned up many times. This chain joins TRBV7-3 and TRBJ2-6, with 8 nucleotides matching TRBD1. The CDR3 runs 17 residues. V was clipped by 5 bases and J by 2 bases; unmatched bases: 8. The germline V gene encodes CDR1 SGHTA and CDR2 FQGTGA. The CDR3 here is CASSPHTTGAGANVLTF. Written as DNA, the CDR3 is TGTGCCAGCAGCCCCCACACGACAGGGGCTGGGGCCAACGTCCTGACTTTC.

Only a few counts were recorded for this clonotype. The chain uses TRBV7-9 and TRBJ2-1; 11 bases line up with TRBD2. CDR3 length: 18 residues. Germline lookup yields CDR1 SEHNR and CDR2 FQNEAQ (reference sequence). After removal of 4 bases from V and 4 bases from J, the junction contained 12 bases not matched to a gene. Here the CDR3 DNA reads TGTGCCAGCAGCTCAGCTGCTAGCGGGAGGACGGGATACAATGAGCAGTTCTTC. Translation gives CASSSAASGRTGYNEQFF.

This clonotype was seen only a few times. This rearrangement joins TRBV14 to TRBJ2-6; D gene unclear. Germline-derived CDR1 and CDR2 are SGHDN and FVKESK. The V and J ends lost 4 bases and 3 bases respectively, with 7 bases between them. The CDR3 is 14 amino acids. CDR3 nucleotides: TGTGCCAGCAGCCTCCCCAGTGGGGCCAACGTCCTGACTTTC. As protein: CASSLPSGANVLTF.

This clonotype has at least ten counts. The chain is built from TRBV28 and TRBJ1-6, with TRBD1 identical over 7 bases. CDR1 and CDR2 (germline): MDHEN, SYDVKM. V lost 7 bases to trimming and J lost 14 bases; unmatched junction nucleotides: 8. The CDR3 spans 12 residues. The CDR3 DNA follows: TGTGCCAGCACCCAGGGGGTGTTGGCCCTCCACTTT. It translates to CASTQGVLALHF.

The chain recombines TRBV5-1 with TRBJ2-3; D remains unclear. The CDR3 spans 14 residues. Trimming took off 0 bases at V and 4 bases at J, with 9 bases between the two ends. CDR1 is SGHRS, CDR2 YFSETQ, per germline. The CDR3 loop reads CASSLAVASDTQYF. In nucleotides, the CDR3 is TGCGCCAGCAGCTTGGCCGTGGCCTCAGATACGCAGTATTTT. Using reference TRBV5-1 and TRBJ2-3 for the parts outside the CDR3, the full variable domain is KAGVTQTPRYLIKTRGQQVTLSCSPISGHRSVSWYQQTPGQGLQFLFEYFSETQRNKGNFPGRFSGRQFSNSRSEMNVSTLELGDSALYLCASSLAVASDTQYFGPGTRLTVL.